This T cell receptor beta chain appears in the sequencing data of a study of T cell changes during pregnancy in multiple sclerosis. CDR3 length: 17 amino acids. Germline-derived CDR1 and CDR2 are KGHSH and LQKENI. Trimming stripped 3 bases from V and 5 bases from J, with 22 bases between. The protocol was immunoSEQ multiplex PCR, while the TCRdb copy is restricted to in-frame clones and leaves out a portion. The data show 15,000 or so clones, with less than 90% seen just once and around 17% held by the top ten. Specimen: CD8+ T cells from peripheral blood mononuclear cells, collected in the third trimester of pregnancy. The chain joins TRBV18 to TRBJ2-5, with D perhaps TRBD1 (6 bases). The source of this sequence is a female donor in good health, enrolled as a control in a pregnancy study. CDR3 residues: CASSPEQGRDLGETQYF. DNA for the CDR3: TGTGCCAGCTCACCCGAACAGGGTCGGGACCTTGGGGAGACCCAGTACTTC.